Listed below are T cell receptor beta chains from one sample, sequenced in a study of blood T cell repertoires in COVID-19. Generated by immunoSEQ multiplex PCR, the TCRdb table keeps only in-frame clones and is missing some. The sample records roughly 250,000 clones, roughly four fifths being singletons. Sequencing was performed on peripheral blood. The receptors derive from a man in his forties or fifties with acute or convalescent COVID-19. Both conserved end residues are part of each CDR3. Each record gives: D gene, CDR3 length, J gene, clone size, V gene, CDR3 protein, CDR3 DNA. A D gene is named only where the DNA matches it firmly. Clone size is stated in some rows and not others, as once, few, many or a class when expanded.

. 12 TRBJ2-3 . TRBV6-5 CASSYRGGTQYF TGTGCCAGCAGTTACAGGGGTGGGACGCAGTATTTT
. 14 TRBJ1-1 few TRBV5-4 CASSLKGSDTEAFF TGTGCCAGCAGCTTGAAGGGGTCGGACACTGAAGCTTTCTTT
TRBD1 15 TRBJ2-1 . TRBV6-5 CATVKTQGVVNEQFF TGTGCCACCGTGAAAACACAGGGGGTGGTGAATGAGCAGTTCTTC
. 13 TRBJ1-5 . TRBV10-2 CASTMGGNQPQHF TGCGCCAGCACAATGGGGGGTAATCAGCCCCAGCATTTT
. 14 TRBJ1-5 few TRBV5-1 CASSFLGGNQPQHF TGCGCCAGCAGCTTTTTAGGAGGGAATCAGCCCCAGCATTTT
TRBD1 14 TRBJ2-7 . TRBV11-2 CASSFPGGGYEQYF TGTGCCAGCAGCTTCCCAGGGGGCGGCTACGAGCAGTACTTC
. 18 TRBJ1-6 few TRBV27 CASSSPPADSSYNSPLHF TGTGCCAGCAGTTCCCCCCCCGCCGACAGTTCGTATAATTCACCCCTCCACTTT
. 14 TRBJ2-6 . TRBV13 CASSLSSGANVLTF TGTGCCAGCAGCTTGAGCTCTGGGGCCAACGTCCTGACTTTC
. 16 TRBJ2-3 . TRBV7-3 CASSHAPGGPPDTQYF TGTGCCAGCAGCCACGCGCCGGGGGGCCCCCCAGATACGCAGTATTTT
. 15 TRBJ1-1 . TRBV7-3 CASSSGGDLNTEAFF TGTGCCAGCAGCTCCGGAGGAGATCTGAACACTGAAGCTTTCTTT
TRBD1 16 TRBJ2-5 . TRBV2 CASSKTDGTAQETQYF TGTGCCAGCAGTAAAACGGACGGGACAGCCCAAGAGACCCAGTACTTC
TRBD1 12 TRBJ2-1 . TRBV18 CASLDRANEQFF TGTGCCAGCCTGGACAGGGCCAATGAGCAGTTCTTC
. 16 TRBJ1-2 . TRBV3-1/TRBV3-2 CASSPTPTRAYYGYTF TGTGCCAGCAGCCCCACGCCGACGAGGGCTTATTATGGCTACACCTTC